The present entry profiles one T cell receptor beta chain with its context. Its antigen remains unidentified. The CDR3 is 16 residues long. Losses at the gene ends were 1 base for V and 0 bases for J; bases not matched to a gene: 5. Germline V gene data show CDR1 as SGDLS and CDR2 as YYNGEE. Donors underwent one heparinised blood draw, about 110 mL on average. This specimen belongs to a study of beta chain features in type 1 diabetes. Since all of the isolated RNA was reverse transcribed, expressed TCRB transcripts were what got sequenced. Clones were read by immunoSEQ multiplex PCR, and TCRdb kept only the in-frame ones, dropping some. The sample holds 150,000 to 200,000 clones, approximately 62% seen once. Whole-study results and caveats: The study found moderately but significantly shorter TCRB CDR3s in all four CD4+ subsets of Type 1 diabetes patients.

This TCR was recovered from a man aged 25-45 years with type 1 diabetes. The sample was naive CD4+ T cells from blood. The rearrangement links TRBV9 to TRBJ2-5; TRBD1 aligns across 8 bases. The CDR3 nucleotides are TGTGCCAGCAGCGTATTCCTGACAGGGGACCAAGAGACCCAGTACTTC. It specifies CASSVFLTGDQETQYF.